This section outlines one T cell receptor beta chain sequence together with its context. Its antigen is unknown. This record belongs to a study of vaccination effects on CD4 cells after COVID-19. Study-level information: Antigen-specific CD4+ T cells expanded by the ViraFEST assay with viral peptide pools were then sequenced. Samples were taken post-vaccine, and their median timing was 72 days after the second dose.

Between days 9 and 10 of culture, CD4+ T cells were separated out. As their vaccination, participants received two doses of either BNT162b2 or mRNA-1273. Half-medium replacement with IL-2 medium occurred on days 3 and 7. The table came from immunoSEQ multiplex PCR; TCRdb's copy has only in-frame clones and leaves some out. The profile shows fewer than 85,000 clones, roughly 81% of them singletons. The sample in question was CD4+ T cells from PBMCs cultured without peptide, obtained after COVID-19 vaccination. This TCR was recovered from a human donor who received a COVID-19 vaccine.

The CDR3 is CASSLGAGRGPSTDTQYF. The CDR3 DNA sequence: TGCGCCAGCAGCTTGGGCGCGGGCAGGGGTCCCAGCACAGATACGCAGTATTTT. V and J are TRBV5-1 and TRBJ2-3, with a possible D match to TRBD1 (6 bases). This CDR3 comprises 18 residues. Germline-derived CDR1 and CDR2 are SGHRS and YFSETQ. Trimming stripped 0 bases from V and 0 bases from J, with 17 bases between.